This TCR beta chain was documented in a study of blood T cell repertoires in COVID-19. The overall study: T cells, B-cell-depleted T cells, or PBMCs supplied cDNA or gDNA.

In the authors' methods: Amplified reference gene primers provided the basis for estimating nucleated cell counts. Measured with immunoSEQ multiplex PCR; TCRdb has only the in-frame clones, and not every one. The V and J calls and clone size are taken from that table; D and trimming were inferred from the DNA. The table has over 130,000 clones, around 84% seen once. With 5 bases clipped from V and 4 bases from J, the junction kept 3 bases outside the gene matches. Germline V gene data show CDR1 as SNHLY and CDR2 as FYNNEI. The CDR3 length is 13 residues. The specimen sequenced was peripheral blood. This receptor was identified in a man aged 25-45 years with COVID-19, enrolled during active disease. The rearrangement joins TRBV2 to TRBJ1-2; 8 bases map to TRBD1. The chain's CDR3 is CASSFDRGYGYTF. DNA of the CDR3: TGTGCCAGCAGTTTCGACAGGGGCTATGGCTACACCTTC.